These 19 T cell receptor beta chains were sequenced from one sample in a study of radiotherapy plus CTLA-4 blockade in lung cancer. Using immunoSEQ multiplex PCR, the repertoire was profiled, and TCRdb retains in-frame clones only, with some absent. The table records about 59,000 clones, less than 75% of them present only once. Sample: peripheral blood, taken from a patient treated with radiotherapy plus ipilimumab. These receptors all stem from a human donor with non-small cell lung cancer whose response to radiotherapy plus ipilimumab could not be evaluated.

The rearrangement uses TRBV2 and TRBJ2-1; 8 nucleotides agree with TRBD2. The CDR3 sequence is 14 residues long. Germline CDR1 reads SNHLY; CDR2 reads FYNNEI. J was trimmed by 0 bases and V by 8 bases; bases with no gene match: 3. The CDR3 reads CASRGGSSYNEQFF. The CDR3 DNA sequence: TGTGCCAGCCGGGGGGGGAGCTCCTACAATGAGCAGTTCTTC.

The rearrangement uses TRBV4-2 and TRBJ1-1, with unresolved D. The V end was cut by 4 bases, the J end by 3 bases, with 15 bases between. The CDR3 extends over 15 amino acids. Germline CDR1 reads LGHNA; CDR2 reads YNFKEQ. The CDR3 DNA reads TGTGCCAGCAGCCGTCCTTTGCGAGGTCACACTGAAGCTTTCTTT. Its translation is CASSRPLRGHTEAFF.

V usage is TRBV5-4 and J usage is TRBJ2-2; 9 bases are a match to TRBD2. CDR3 size: 15 residues. The germline CDR1 and CDR2 sequences are SGHNT and YYREEE (reference sequence). Trimming at V came to 3 bases and at J to 1 base, leaving 1 base not matched to a gene. CDR3 region: CASSSSGENTGELFF. CDR3 nucleotide sequence: TGTGCCAGCAGCTCTAGCGGGGAGAACACCGGGGAGCTGTTTTTT.

J is TRBJ2-1 and V is TRBV5-6; 9 bases line up with TRBD1. Germline loops: CDR1 SGHDT, CDR2 YYEEEE. This CDR3 has 16 residues. The J segment lost 5 bases and the V segment lost 4 bases, leaving 10 bases of the junction unmatched. The CDR3 DNA sequence: TGTGCCAGCAGCCGGCATGGGACAGGGAAAAACAATGAGCAGTTCTTC. Amino acids: CASSRHGTGKNNEQFF.

This chain connects TRBV5-1 to TRBJ2-3; D call uncertain. This CDR3 is 18 amino acids long. Germline V gene sequence: CDR1 SGHRS, CDR2 YFSETQ. V was shortened by 2 bases and J by 8 bases, with 27 bases between the two germline ends. The CDR3 reads CASSFGVGVGRSRPTQYF. CDR3 DNA: TGCGCCAGCAGCTTCGGAGTAGGCGTCGGAAGAAGTCGCCCTACGCAGTATTTT.

The V gene is TRBV2, the J gene TRBJ1-1; no firm D call. V was shortened by 10 bases and J by 1 base, with 10 bases between the two germline ends. From germline, CDR1 is SNHLY and CDR2 FYNNEI. This CDR3 has 12 amino acids. The CDR3 is CAIEQKNTEAFF. The CDR3 DNA reads as TGTGCCATCGAACAGAAGAACACTGAAGCTTTCTTT.

This rearrangement joins TRBV5-1 to TRBJ2-2; possible D gene TRBD1, 5 bases. The CDR3 runs to 14 residues. Germline-derived CDR1 and CDR2 are SGHRS and YFSETQ. The V and J ends lost 3 bases and 2 bases respectively, with 8 bases between them. CDR3 nucleotide sequence: TGCGCCAGCAGCTCCCAGGGTAACACCGGGGAGCTGTTTTTT. Protein: CASSSQGNTGELFF.

This clone was seen just once. This chain joins TRBV4-1 and TRBJ2-7, with 11 bases matching TRBD1. Germline loops: CDR1 MGHRA, CDR2 YSYEKL. Trimming cost V 0 bases and J 4 bases; bases outside gene matches: 8. The CDR3 spans 17 residues. The DNA of the CDR3 is TGCGCCAGCAGCCAAGATCGATTGGACAGGGGGCTATACGAGCAGTACTTC. Translated: CASSQDRLDRGLYEQYF.

This clone was seen a single time. This rearrangement joins TRBV4-3 to TRBJ2-1; possibly TRBD1 for D (6 bases). The CDR3 runs to 15 residues. Germline V gene data show CDR1 as LGHNA and CDR2 as YSLEER. V dropped 1 base and J dropped 9 bases, with 16 bases sitting between them. CDR3 sequence: CASSQGYQGLGEQFF. In DNA, the CDR3 is TGCGCCAGCAGCCAAGGCTATCAGGGGCTGGGTGAGCAGTTCTTC.

The V gene is TRBV27, the J gene TRBJ2-5, with D perhaps TRBD2 (5 bases). Germline lookup yields CDR1 MNHEY and CDR2 SMNVEV (reference sequence). V lost 3 bases and J 1 base, leaving 9 bases between the germline ends. The CDR3 totals 14 residues. CDR3 region: CASSLRGIQETQYF. The CDR3 DNA follows: TGTGCCAGCAGTTTGAGAGGGATCCAAGAGACCCAGTACTTC.

This clone was recorded once. V is TRBV28 and J is TRBJ1-1; 8 bases match TRBD1. Trimming cost V 2 bases and J 3 bases; bases outside gene matches: 8. The CDR3 consists of 16 residues. From germline, CDR1 is MDHEN and CDR2 SYDVKM. CDR3 nucleotides: TGTGCCAGCAGTTTAACGCAGGGGGCGCGGTACACTGAAGCTTTCTTT. Translated: CASSLTQGARYTEAFF.

The J gene is TRBJ2-7, the V gene TRBV5-1, with TRBD1 identical over 7 bases. Trimming cost V 2 bases and J 0 bases; bases outside gene matches: 8. The CDR3 has 16 amino acids. Germline CDR1 SGHRS, CDR2 YFSETQ. Written as DNA, the CDR3 is TGCGCCAGCAGCTTAGGACAGGCAGAGAGCTCCTACGAGCAGTACTTC. Translating gives CASSLGQAESSYEQYF.

The chain carries TRBV7-2 and TRBJ2-3; 7 bases are shared with TRBD2. The V gene's germline CDR1 is SGHTA and CDR2 FQGNSA. This CDR3 comprises 15 residues. V lost 6 bases and J lost 1; bases outside the gene matches: 7. The CDR3 spells CASRAPGGGTDTQYF. The CDR3 DNA reads as TGTGCCAGCAGGGCCCCTGGGGGGGGCACAGATACGCAGTATTTT. The complete variable domain, with remaining parts taken from reference TRBV7-2 and TRBJ2-3, reads GAGVSQSPSNKVTEKGKDVELRCDPISGHTALYWYRQSLGQGLEFLIYFQGNSAPDKSGLPSDRFSAERTGGSVSTLTIQRTQQEDSAVYLCASRAPGGGTDTQYFGPGTRLTVL.

The chain links TRBV6-1 to TRBJ2-5, with D hard to call. Trimming stripped 7 bases from V and 2 bases from J, with 11 bases between. This CDR3 contains 13 residues. In germline, CDR1 is MNHNS, CDR2 SASEGT. CDR3 in amino acids: CASTRAKQETQYF. CDR3 nucleotide sequence: TGTGCCAGCACCCGAGCGAAGCAAGAGACCCAGTACTTC.

This clone appeared many times. V and J are TRBV28 and TRBJ1-4; D not resolved. The ends were cut back, 8 bases at V and 8 bases at J, with 21 bases in the middle. Germline CDR1 is MDHEN and CDR2 is SYDVKM. This CDR3 spans 15 amino acids. The DNA for the CDR3 is TGTGCCAGCGGGCTTCCTTTGGGTTTAGGAGAAAAACTGTTTTTT. Protein: CASGLPLGLGEKLFF.

The J gene is TRBJ1-5, the V gene TRBV4-1; D remains ambiguous. The CDR3 sequence is 15 residues long. V gave up 1 base and J gave up 0 bases, with 7 bases separating them. Per the germline V gene, CDR1 is MGHRA and CDR2 is YSYEKL. CDR3: CASSQVQSSNQPQHF. Here the CDR3 DNA reads TGCGCCAGCAGCCAAGTACAGTCTAGCAATCAGCCCCAGCATTTT.

The V call is TRBV11-3, the J call TRBJ2-3, with D unclear. CDR1 SGHNT and CDR2 YENEEA come from the germline V gene. The CDR3 spans 15 residues. V was shortened by 0 bases and J by 3 bases, with 10 bases between the two germline ends. The DNA for the CDR3 is TGTGCCAGCAGCTTAGATCCCTCCAGGACAGATACGCAGTATTTT. It yields the protein CASSLDPSRTDTQYF.

The genes are TRBV5-8 and TRBJ1-5; maybe TRBD1 (5 bases). The CDR3 sequence is 16 residues long. The V end was cut by 0 bases, the J end by 16 bases, with 26 bases between. Germline V gives CDR1 SGHTS, CDR2 YDEGEE. The CDR3 nucleotides are TGTGCCAGCAGCTTGGCCGATCAACAGGATTACTTGTTTGTTCATTTT. The encoded protein is CASSLADQQDYLFVHF.

This sequence joins TRBV29-1 and TRBJ2-7; 8 nucleotides line up with TRBD2. The CDR3 runs 11 residues. Trimming cost V 6 bases and J 11 bases; bases outside gene matches: 9. Germline V lookup: CDR1 SQVTM, CDR2 ANQGSEA. This chain's CDR3 is CSVDTREGEYF. CDR3 in DNA: TGCAGCGTGGACACTCGGGAGGGGGAGTACTTC.